This T cell receptor beta chain was found in a study of blood T cell repertoires in COVID-19. About the research overall: From the United States, Italy and Spain came samples of acute and convalescent COVID-19. PBMCs, B-cell-depleted T cells, or T cells were the source of the cDNA or gDNA that made up the material.

Authors' processing steps: The authors estimated nucleated cell counts from reference gene primer amplification. Method: immunoSEQ multiplex PCR; TCRdb's copy keeps in-frame clones and lacks some. V, J and clone size are taken as reported in that table, and D and trimming were inferred from the DNA itself. Among hundreds of thousands of clones, 87% were seen once, and the ten largest hold roughly 1.6%. Losses at the gene ends were 3 bases for V and 5 bases for J; bases not matched to a gene: 5. Germline loops: CDR1 GTSNPN, CDR2 SVGIG (reference sequence). The CDR3 runs 13 residues. Sample: peripheral blood. The source of this sequence is a woman aged 40 to 50 who had recovered from COVID-19. This chain links TRBV30 with TRBJ1-1; 8 nucleotides line up with TRBD1. CDR3 residues: CAWRWTGRTEAFF. CDR3 nucleotide sequence: TGTGCCTGGAGGTGGACAGGGAGGACTGAAGCTTTCTTT. The variable domain in full, with the rest retrieved from reference TRBV30 and TRBJ1-1, is SQTIHQWPATLVQPVGSPLSLECTVEGTSNPNLYWYRQAAGRGLQLLFYSVGIGQISSEVPQNLSASRPQDRQFILSSKKLLLSDSGFYLCAWRWTGRTEAFFGQGTRLTVV.